This record looks at one T cell receptor beta chain sequence and its context. In the source study's methods: Reference gene primer amplification yielded estimated nucleated cell counts. Sequencing used immunoSEQ multiplex PCR; TCRdb keeps in-frame clones, though not all of them. That table supplies the V and J calls and clone size; D and trimming were determined from the DNA. The sample lists 250,000 to 300,000 clones; approximately 83% were seen once. Germline loops: CDR1 SNHLY, CDR2 FYNNEI. The trim removed 6 bases at V and 4 bases at J, leaving 8 bases unmatched. The CDR3 extends over 15 amino acids. Cohort 3 donors counted as recovered after two negative PCRs, clearance, or resolved symptoms. These data are taken from a study of blood T cell repertoires in COVID-19.

This receptor was obtained from a man aged 45 to 65 who had recovered from COVID-19. The gene calls are TRBV2 and TRBJ1-2, with 10 bases fitting TRBD1. Sequenced material: PBMCs or T cells enriched from blood (not recorded which). The CDR3 sequence is CASRGTGARAYGYTF. CDR3 nucleotide sequence: TGTGCCAGCAGGGGGACAGGGGCCAGGGCCTATGGCTACACCTTC.